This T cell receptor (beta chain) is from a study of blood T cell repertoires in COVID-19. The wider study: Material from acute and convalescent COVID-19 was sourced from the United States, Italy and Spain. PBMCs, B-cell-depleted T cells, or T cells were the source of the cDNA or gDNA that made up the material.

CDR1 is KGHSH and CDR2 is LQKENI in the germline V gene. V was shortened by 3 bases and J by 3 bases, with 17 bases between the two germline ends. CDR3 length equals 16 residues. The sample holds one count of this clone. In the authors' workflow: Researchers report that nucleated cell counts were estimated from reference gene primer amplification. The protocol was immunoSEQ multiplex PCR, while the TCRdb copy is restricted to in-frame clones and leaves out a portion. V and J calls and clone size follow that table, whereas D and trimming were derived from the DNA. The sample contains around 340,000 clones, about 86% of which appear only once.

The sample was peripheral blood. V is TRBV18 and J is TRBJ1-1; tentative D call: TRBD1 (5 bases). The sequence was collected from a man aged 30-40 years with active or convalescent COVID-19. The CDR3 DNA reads TGTGCCAGCTCACCGATCCCGGGCAGGGCTGACACTGAAGCTTTCTTT. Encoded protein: CASSPIPGRADTEAFF.